This is a list of T cell receptor beta chains from one sample in a study of blood T cell repertoires in COVID-19. Sequencing was performed with immunoSEQ multiplex PCR; in TCRdb, only in-frame clones are kept and a portion is missing. The table shows about 140,000 clones, with 84% occurring only once. Material: PBMCs or T cells enriched from blood (not recorded which). The receptors stem from a man aged 35-49 years with acute COVID-19. The CDR3 runs from the conserved cysteine through the conserved F or W.

cdr3_length	v_call	j_call	cdr3_aa
16	TRBV6-5	TRBJ2-3	CASSYGRGGSTDTQYF
13	TRBV19	TRBJ1-3	CASDSFSGNTIYF
13	TRBV11-2	TRBJ2-5	CASSLESGREEYF
14	TRBV30	TRBJ2-1	CAWGPPGGRPEQFF
12	TRBV5-8	TRBJ1-2	CASSHRDYGYTF
13	TRBV19	TRBJ2-1	CASSDRVYNEQFF
14	TRBV5-1	TRBJ2-5	CASSLQGRGATQYF
15	TRBV7-2	TRBJ2-2	CASSPVLGGGGELFF
14	TRBV9	TRBJ1-1	CASSVEDQGTEAFF
15	TRBV23-1	TRBJ2-5	CASSPFRGSQETQYF
18	TRBV7-2	TRBJ2-1	CASSLVFGGGASANEQFF
15	TRBV5-8	TRBJ1-1	CASSLRDSKNTEAFF
15	TRBV7-2	TRBJ1-2	CASTPWSSGGYGYTF
14	TRBV19	TRBJ2-3	CASRTSGIGNTQYF
14	TRBV4-3	TRBJ2-1	CASSQAWQYNEQFF
17	TRBV28	TRBJ1-3	CASSLPTGAFVGNTIYF
13	TRBV2	TRBJ1-5	CASSEGTDQPQHF
18	TRBV4-3	TRBJ1-4	CASSRLTGVGATNEKLFF
15	TRBV6-1	TRBJ2-2	CASSELGVNTGELFF
16	TRBV28	TRBJ2-2	CASSFDWGRESGELFF
15	TRBV7-2	TRBJ2-3	CASSPDRGYTDTQYF
10	TRBV5-6	TRBJ2-1	CASGRNEQFF
13	TRBV7-6	TRBJ1-1	CASSGGGNTEAFF
17	TRBV20-1	TRBJ1-6	CSASSSFPGQYNSPLHF
16	TRBV4-1	TRBJ1-2	CASSQRFREEDYGYTF
16	TRBV27	TRBJ2-4	CASSLLGGPAKNIQYF
13	TRBV7-9	TRBJ1-1	CASTYQGNTEAFF
15	TRBV6-5	TRBJ2-7	CASSYSRLAGYEQYF
12	TRBV27	TRBJ2-3	CASSPPADTQYF
15	TRBV7-2	TRBJ2-7	CASSLDPQGAGEQYF
14	TRBV7-9	TRBJ2-1	CASSLEQGNNEQFF
14	TRBV2	TRBJ1-2	CASRGYLGSYGYTF
18	TRBV7-2	TRBJ1-2	CASSPEFRDRGLSYGYTF